This TCR beta chain was captured in a study of T cell responses to AZD1222 COVID-19 vaccine. Germline V CDR1 and CDR2: SNHLY, FYNNEI. V dropped 8 bases and J dropped 7 bases, with 9 bases sitting between them. The CDR3 consists of 10 residues. Assay: immunoSEQ multiplex PCR; the TCRdb copy retains only in-frame clones and omits some. Here the sample spans fewer than 150,000 clones, approximately 91% being singletons. This clonotype was sampled from an adult in good health. Sample: peripheral blood, taken on day 0 of AZD1222 vaccination. The chain couples TRBV2 to TRBJ2-7, with D maybe TRBD2 (6 bases). The CDR3 sequence: CASDGGEQYF. The CDR3 coding sequence is TGTGCCAGCGACGGAGGGGAGCAGTACTTC.